The rows below give T cell receptor beta chains drawn from one sample of a study. Using its own MiXCR run on the RT-PCR reads, TCRdb lists one record per CDR3 protein. The data show about 680,000 distinct CDR3 sequences, 14% seen once. The specimen was memory CD4+ T cells from blood. Source of these receptors: a female donor in good health, serving as a healthy control. The CDR3 runs from the conserved cysteine through the conserved F or W. Fields, in order: J gene, V gene, D gene, clone size, CDR3 DNA, CDR3 protein. The D gene is left open where the match is weak. Where a row states a size, it is once, few, many or the class of an expanded clone; other rows omit it.

j_gene: TRBJ2-5; v_gene: TRBV5-5; d_gene: TRBD2; abundance: .; CDR3nt: TGTGCCAGCAGCTTGGAGCTAGCGGGAGCCGGGACCCAGTACTTC; CDR3aa: CASSLELAGAGTQYF
j_gene: TRBJ1-5; v_gene: TRBV7-2; d_gene: TRBD1; abundance: few; CDR3nt: TGTGCCAGCAGCTTAAGCCCAGGGACAGACAATCAGCCCCAGCATTTT; CDR3aa: CASSLSPGTDNQPQHF
j_gene: TRBJ2-1; v_gene: TRBV9; d_gene: TRBD2; abundance: few; CDR3nt: TGTGCCAGCAGCGCCGGGACTAGTACCCGGAATGAGCAGTTCTTC; CDR3aa: CASSAGTSTRNEQFF
j_gene: TRBJ2-1; v_gene: TRBV7-9; d_gene: TRBD1; abundance: few; CDR3nt: TGTGCCAGCAGCTTATTCCGGACAGGGGGCTACAATGAGCAGTTCTTC; CDR3aa: CASSLFRTGGYNEQFF
j_gene: TRBJ1-2; v_gene: TRBV20-1; d_gene: .; abundance: .; CDR3nt: TGCAGTGCTAGAGATGCAGGGTCCAACTATGGCTACACCTTC; CDR3aa: CSARDAGSNYGYTF
j_gene: TRBJ1-6; v_gene: TRBV5-1; d_gene: TRBD1; abundance: many; CDR3nt: TGCGCCAGCAGCCAAGGACAGGGATGGAATTCACCCCTCCACTTT; CDR3aa: CASSQGQGWNSPLHF
j_gene: TRBJ1-2; v_gene: TRBV6-5; d_gene: .; abundance: many; CDR3nt: TGTGCCAGCAGTTACGGGGAGGCTGGCTACACCTTC; CDR3aa: CASSYGEAGYTF
j_gene: TRBJ2-5; v_gene: TRBV6-2/TRBV6-3; d_gene: .; abundance: many; CDR3nt: TGTGCCAGCAGTGACCTGGGGGTTCGGAAGACCCAGTACTTC; CDR3aa: CASSDLGVRKTQYF
j_gene: TRBJ1-4; v_gene: TRBV27; d_gene: TRBD1; abundance: few; CDR3nt: TGTGCCGGCTCTCTACCCCGGGACAGGGGTGAAAAACTGTTTTTT; CDR3aa: CAGSLPRDRGEKLFF
j_gene: TRBJ2-5; v_gene: TRBV5-8; d_gene: .; abundance: .; CDR3nt: TGTGCCAGCAGCTTGGGGCAGGTTGTAGAGACCCAGTACTTC; CDR3aa: CASSLGQVVETQYF
j_gene: TRBJ2-5; v_gene: TRBV20-1; d_gene: .; abundance: .; CDR3nt: TGCAGTGCCTCGGGCAGGGAACAAGAGACCCAGTACTTC; CDR3aa: CSASGREQETQYF
j_gene: TRBJ1-4; v_gene: TRBV20-1; d_gene: .; abundance: .; CDR3nt: TGCAGTGGACGGTGGGGGAGTGAAAAACTGTTTTTT; CDR3aa: CSGRWGSEKLFF
j_gene: TRBJ1-5; v_gene: TRBV5-1; d_gene: .; abundance: .; CDR3nt: TGCGCCAGCAGAATAACACCGAATAGCAATCAGCCCCAGCATTTT; CDR3aa: CASRITPNSNQPQHF
j_gene: TRBJ2-1; v_gene: TRBV7-2; d_gene: .; abundance: .; CDR3nt: TGTGCCAGCAGCTTAAATCGGGATGTGGGCAATGAGCAGTTCTTC; CDR3aa: CASSLNRDVGNEQFF
j_gene: TRBJ2-1; v_gene: TRBV7-2; d_gene: TRBD2; abundance: many; CDR3nt: TGTGCCAGCAGCTCAACGATTGGGGCGGGGGTTGAGCAGTTCTTC; CDR3aa: CASSSTIGAGVEQFF
j_gene: TRBJ2-1; v_gene: TRBV20-1; d_gene: .; abundance: .; CDR3nt: TGCAGTGGAAATAGGCCCCCCAATGAGCAGTTCTTC; CDR3aa: CSGNRPPNEQFF
j_gene: TRBJ1-5; v_gene: TRBV5-8; d_gene: .; abundance: few; CDR3nt: TGTGCCAGCAGCTTGGCGCGGGAAGGGGGAGACGGTCAGCCCCAGCATTTT; CDR3aa: CASSLAREGGDGQPQHF
j_gene: TRBJ2-1; v_gene: TRBV24-1; d_gene: .; abundance: many; CDR3nt: TGTGCCACCAGGGGGTACAATGAGCAGTTCTTC; CDR3aa: CATRGYNEQFF
j_gene: TRBJ2-3; v_gene: TRBV5-1; d_gene: TRBD1; abundance: few; CDR3nt: TGCGCCAGCAGCTTCGGACAGGTCTCAGATACGCAGTATTTT; CDR3aa: CASSFGQVSDTQYF
j_gene: TRBJ1-2; v_gene: TRBV15; d_gene: .; abundance: few; CDR3nt: TGTGCCACCAGCAGGGACGACCGCGGCTACACCTTC; CDR3aa: CATSRDDRGYTF
j_gene: TRBJ2-7; v_gene: TRBV20-1; d_gene: .; abundance: .; CDR3nt: TGCAGTGAGCTCGGGCAGGGTGCCTACGAGCAGTACTTC; CDR3aa: CSELGQGAYEQYF
j_gene: TRBJ1-1; v_gene: TRBV30; d_gene: .; abundance: many; CDR3nt: TGTGCCTGGAGTGTAGGCGGGTTGGAGAACACTGAAGCTTTCTTT; CDR3aa: CAWSVGGLENTEAFF
j_gene: TRBJ1-5; v_gene: TRBV9; d_gene: .; abundance: few; CDR3nt: TGTGCCAGTGGGGATAGCAATCAGCCCCAGCATTTT; CDR3aa: CASGDSNQPQHF
j_gene: TRBJ2-3; v_gene: TRBV4-2; d_gene: TRBD2; abundance: few; CDR3nt: TGTGCCAGCAGCCACGGGACTAGCGGGAGACTCCCCCCTCGCACAGATACGCAGTATTTT; CDR3aa: CASSHGTSGRLPPRTDTQYF
j_gene: TRBJ2-1; v_gene: TRBV12-3/TRBV12-4; d_gene: TRBD2; abundance: few; CDR3nt: TGTGCCAGCAGTTTTACTAGCGGGAGGGCGGGTGAGCAGTTCTTC; CDR3aa: CASSFTSGRAGEQFF
j_gene: TRBJ1-2; v_gene: TRBV28; d_gene: .; abundance: few; CDR3nt: TGTGCCAGCAGCCAAGACCCCAATTTGAGATACACCTTC; CDR3aa: CASSQDPNLRYTF
j_gene: TRBJ2-7; v_gene: TRBV20-1; d_gene: .; abundance: many; CDR3nt: TGCAGTGCTAGACATTCGGGGGTTCGGGACGAGCAGTACTTC; CDR3aa: CSARHSGVRDEQYF
j_gene: TRBJ2-3; v_gene: TRBV20-1; d_gene: TRBD2; abundance: few; CDR3nt: TGCAGTGCTGTACTAGCGGACCGCGCAGATACGCAGTATTTT; CDR3aa: CSAVLADRADTQYF
j_gene: TRBJ2-5; v_gene: TRBV24-1; d_gene: TRBD1; abundance: few; CDR3nt: TGTGCCACCAGTGATTTTGGACAGGGTGGAGAGACCCAGTACTTC; CDR3aa: CATSDFGQGGETQYF
j_gene: TRBJ1-1; v_gene: TRBV5-6; d_gene: .; abundance: .; CDR3nt: TGTGCCAGCAGCAGATACTGGATACTCGAGGGCACTGAAGCTTTCTTT; CDR3aa: CASSRYWILEGTEAFF
j_gene: TRBJ2-6; v_gene: TRBV6-5; d_gene: .; abundance: .; CDR3nt: TGTGCCAGCAGAGTACACGGGGCCTCTGAGGCCAACGTCCTGACTTTC; CDR3aa: CASRVHGASEANVLTF
j_gene: TRBJ1-1; v_gene: TRBV6-5; d_gene: .; abundance: many; CDR3nt: TGTGCCAGCAGCTACAGGCGGCTTAACGCTGAAGCTTTCTTT; CDR3aa: CASSYRRLNAEAFF
j_gene: TRBJ2-3; v_gene: TRBV3-1; d_gene: .; abundance: .; CDR3nt: TGTGCCAGCAGCCAAGATCGGGGTATAGGCCCCCAGTATTTT; CDR3aa: CASSQDRGIGPQYF